The next 27 T cell receptor beta chains were all read from a single sample in a study of T cells in women clearing cervical HPV infection. Clones were sequenced by immunoSEQ multiplex PCR, and TCRdb holds only the in-frame ones, with some missing. Its clone listing holds fewer than 35,000 clones. Material for sequencing was blood buffy coat. The receptors stem from a woman aged 18-70 years with a cervical HPV16 infection that either progressed to CIN3+ or cleared (not recorded which).

On this clone: The read finishes 3 residues shy of the CDR3 end, and the germline J gene is used to complete it. This chain connects TRBV5-1 to TRBJ1-5; 7 bases are shared with TRBD1. Germline V gene lookup returns CDR1 SGHRS and CDR2 YFSETQ. V shed 1 base and J 6 bases; nucleotides not matched to a gene: 4. The CDR3 spans 14 residues. The CDR3 sequence is CASSLIPGGQPQHF. The sequenced CDR3 bases are TGCGCCAGCAGCTTGATCCCAGGGGGTCAGCCC.

In the case of this clone: Sequencing ends 3 residues short of the CDR3 end; the germline J gene provides the rest. J is TRBJ2-3 and V is TRBV19; 12 bases line up with TRBD2. With 5 bases clipped from V and 8 bases from J, the junction kept 5 bases outside the gene matches. Germline CDR1 is LNHDA and CDR2 is SQIVND (reference sequence). The CDR3 consists of 14 residues. The sequenced part of the CDR3 DNA is TGTGCCAGTAGTCCACTAGCGGGGGGACGTACG. Protein: CASSPLAGGRT. The full CDR3 protein is CASSPLAGGRTQYF.

Of note for this clone: The read terminates 3 residues ahead of where the CDR3 ends, so the germline J gene completes it. The chain links TRBV18 to TRBJ2-7, with D possibly being TRBD1 (6 bases). The CDR3 consists of 15 residues. V was shortened by 4 bases and J by 2 bases, with 15 bases between the two germline ends. Looked up from germline, CDR1 is KGHSH and CDR2 is LQKENI. The CDR3 sequence is CASSRSWTETYEQYF. CDR3 DNA (partial): TGTGCCAGCTCACGGTCCTGGACAGAAACCTACGAG.

Regarding this clone: The read halts 3 residues ahead of the CDR3 end, with the missing end drawn from the germline J gene. The same CDR3 also results from other DNA sequences found in this sample. This chain joins TRBV5-8 and TRBJ1-3; possibly TRBD1 for D (6 bases). V lost 1 base to trimming and J lost 6 bases, with 11 bases between them. This CDR3 contains 14 residues. Germline V gene data show CDR1 as SGHTS and CDR2 as YDEGEE. CDR3 DNA (partial): TGTGCCAGCAGCTTGTTACAGGGTGCAAACACC. Amino acid sequence: CASSLLQGANT. The entire CDR3 is CASSLLQGANTIYF.

Turning to this clone: With the read ending 3 residues before the CDR3 end, the germline J gene is used to fill in that end. The genes are TRBV7-6 and TRBJ1-1, with 7 bases identical to TRBD1. Losses at the gene ends were 5 bases for V and 0 bases for J; bases not matched to a gene: 3. The CDR3 consists of 14 residues. CDR1 SGHVS and CDR2 FNYEAQ come from the germline V gene. The CDR3 loop is CASSRDRMNTEAFF. Partial CDR3 DNA: TGTGCCAGCAGCCGGGACAGAATGAACACTGAA.

Points on this clone: Read sequence stops 3 residues before the CDR3 end, and the germline J gene provides the missing end. The gene calls are TRBV5-4 and TRBJ2-5; a weak D match, TRBD2 (6 bases). V was trimmed by 1 base and J by 0 bases, leaving 13 bases between them. Germline lookup yields CDR1 SGHNT and CDR2 YYREEE (reference sequence). The CDR3 extends over 16 amino acids. CDR3 bases read: TGTGCCAGCAGCTTGCAAGGCGGGGCGTACCAAGAGACC. Its protein product is CASSLQGGAYQET. The full CDR3 sequence reads CASSLQGGAYQETQYF.

With regard to this clone: The CDR3 is cut off 3 residues early in the read; its end comes from the germline J gene. The rearrangement links TRBV7-3 to TRBJ1-2; a weak D match, TRBD1 (5 bases). This CDR3 is 13 amino acids long. The germline CDR1 and CDR2 sequences are SGHTA and FQGTGA. The DNA read from the CDR3 is TGTGCCAGCAGCATGGGAGGGGCGGATACC. Its translation: CASSMGGADT. The entire CDR3 sequence reads CASSMGGADTYTF.

As concerns this clone: The sequence runs out 3 residues before the end of the CDR3; the remainder is reconstructed from the germline J gene. This chain joins TRBV5-1 and TRBJ1-1; TRBD1 is a possible D gene (6 bases). V lost 4 bases and J lost 7, with 14 bases in between. The germline V gene has CDR1 SGHRS and CDR2 YFSETQ. CDR3 length: 13 amino acids. The covered CDR3 bases are TGCGCCAGCAGCGCGACAGGAGAGGGTGAA. Protein product: CASSATGEGE. The whole CDR3 region reads CASSATGEGEAFF.

Of note for this clone: The read gets to within 3 residues of the CDR3 end, and the germline J gene fills in the rest. V is TRBV2 and J is TRBJ2-7; 13 nucleotides agree with TRBD2. Per the germline V gene, CDR1 is SNHLY and CDR2 is FYNNEI. The CDR3 totals 15 residues. The V segment lost 6 bases and the J segment 2 bases; nucleotides outside the gene matches: 4. Incomplete CDR3 DNA: TGTGCCAGCAGGGATGGACTAGCGGGAGCCTACGAG. Translation gives CASRDGLAGAYE. The full CDR3 is CASRDGLAGAYEQYF.

In regard to this clone: Read sequence stops 3 residues before the CDR3 end, and the germline J gene provides the missing end. This chain joins TRBV30 and TRBJ2-3; no clear D. Germline assignment: CDR1 GTSNPN and CDR2 SVGIG (reference sequence). Trimming took off 2 bases at V and 1 base at J, with 13 bases between the two ends. CDR3 length: 15 amino acids. CDR3 in amino acids: CAWSTFLPGTDTQYF. Partial CDR3 DNA: TGTGCCTGGAGTACCTTTCTACCGGGCACAGATACG.

Remarks on this clone: From the germline J gene comes the end of the CDR3, since the read stops 3 residues before it. The chain employs TRBV7-9 and TRBJ2-7; possible D gene TRBD1, 5 bases. Trimming took off 6 bases at V and 4 bases at J, with 13 bases between the two ends. The CDR3 length is 13 residues. Germline CDR1 is SEHNR and CDR2 is FQNEAQ (reference sequence). The CDR3 region is CASRTGASYEQYF. CDR3 DNA (partial): TGTGCCAGCAGAACAGGAGCCTCATACGAG. Full variable domain (outside the CDR3, taken from reference TRBV7-9 and TRBJ2-7): DTGVSQNPRHKITKRGQNVTFRCDPISEHNRLYWYRQTLGQGPEFLTYFQNEAQLEKSRLLSDRFSAERPKGSFSTLEIQRTEQGDSAMYLCASRTGASYEQYFGPGTRLTVT.

Concerning this clone itself: The DNA ends 3 residues before the CDR3 does, and the rest of the CDR3 is filled in from the germline J gene. This chain joins TRBV7-9 and TRBJ1-1; no reliable D call. The CDR3 covers 15 residues. Germline-derived CDR1 and CDR2 are SEHNR and FQNEAQ (reference sequence). V was cut by 2 bases and J by 3 bases, with 13 bases left in between. CDR3 DNA (partial): TGTGCCAGCAGCTTAATGGCAGTCAAGGACACTGAA. It specifies CASSLMAVKDTE. The entire CDR3 reads CASSLMAVKDTEAFF.

Points on this clone: The CDR3 end lies 3 residues beyond the end of the read and is filled in from the germline J gene. V gene TRBV12-3 or TRBV12-4 combines with J gene TRBJ2-1, with D maybe TRBD2 (5 bases). The CDR3 runs to 14 residues. V shed 8 bases and J shed 9 bases, with 20 bases lying between them. The covered CDR3 bases are TGTGCCAGCCGAACTCGGCGGGCCTCAGGTGAG. Residues: CASRTRRASGE. The complete CDR3 protein is CASRTRRASGEQFF.

CDR3: CASSPLLSTGEKLFF. The covered CDR3 bases are TGTGCCAGCAGCCCCCTGCTGAGTACCGGTGAAAAA. The genes are TRBV7-6 and TRBJ1-4; D uncertain. The CDR3 extends 3 residues past the end of the read, so its final part is completed from the germline J gene. V was cut by 5 bases and J by 7 bases, with 17 bases left in between. Per germline, CDR1 SGHVS and CDR2 FNYEAQ. This CDR3 contains 15 residues.

For this clone: The DNA ends 3 residues before the CDR3 does, and the rest of the CDR3 is filled in from the germline J gene. This sequence joins TRBV5-6 and TRBJ2-7; D not resolved. With 4 bases removed from V and 6 bases from J, the gap between germline ends came to 17 bases. Germline-derived CDR1 and CDR2 are SGHDT and YYEEEE. The CDR3 has 14 amino acids. Partial CDR3 DNA: TGTGCCAGCAGCCGAGTAAGGGTGGGCCCCGAG. Protein product: CASSRVRVGPE. The whole CDR3 is CASSRVRVGPEQYF.

As to this clone: The read finishes 3 residues shy of the CDR3 end, and the germline J gene is used to complete it. V gene TRBV12-3 or TRBV12-4 combines with J gene TRBJ1-2; 7 nucleotides line up with TRBD1. This CDR3 contains 14 residues. V shed 5 bases, J shed 4 bases, and the junction held 7 bases outside the gene matches. Incomplete CDR3 DNA: TGTGCCAGCAGTCTCAGGACAGGTCTCTATGGC. It is translated as CASSLRTGLYG. The entire CDR3 sequence reads CASSLRTGLYGYTF.

A word on this clone: The read falls 3 residues short of the CDR3 end, and the missing part is taken from the germline J gene. This sequence joins TRBV30 and TRBJ2-7, with 7 bases identical to TRBD1. The germline V gene has CDR1 GTSNPN and CDR2 SVGIG (reference sequence). This CDR3 has 12 amino acids. After removal of 4 bases from V and 2 bases from J, the junction contained 2 bases not matched to a gene. Incomplete CDR3 DNA: TGTGCCTGGAATACAGGGGCCTACGAG. Its translation is CAWNTGAYE. The full CDR3 protein is CAWNTGAYEQYF.

On this clone itself: The read halts 3 residues ahead of the CDR3 end, with the missing end drawn from the germline J gene. This sequence joins TRBV20-1 and TRBJ2-5; perhaps TRBD1 as D (6 bases). V shed 3 bases and J shed 5 bases, with 16 bases lying between them. The CDR3 sequence is 14 residues long. Germline V gene sequence: CDR1 DFQATT, CDR2 SNEGSKA (reference sequence). CDR3 residues: CSASGSSQGETQYF. Partial CDR3 DNA: TGCAGTGCTAGCGGCTCCAGCCAGGGGGAGACC.

Of note for this clone: The read stops 3 residues short of the end of the CDR3; the missing end is completed from the germline J gene. This rearrangement joins TRBV18 to TRBJ2-5; TRBD1 matches at 8 bases. The CDR3 runs 14 residues. The V and J ends lost 5 bases and 4 bases, in that order; junction bases with no gene match: 6. CDR1 is KGHSH, CDR2 LQKENI, per germline. The CDR3 spells CASSADRVGETQYF. The DNA read from the CDR3 is TGTGCCAGCTCAGCGGACAGGGTGGGAGAGACC. The full variable domain, completed using reference TRBV18 and TRBJ2-5, is NAGVMQNPRHLVRRRGQEARLRCSPMKGHSHVYWYRQLPEEGLKFMVYLQKENIIDESGMPKERFSAEFPKEGPSILRIQQVVRGDSAAYFCASSADRVGETQYFGPGTRLLVL.

Concerning this clone itself: The read comes to an end 3 residues before the CDR3 does, leaving the germline J gene to fill in the end. The chain uses TRBV11-3 and TRBJ2-3, with D possibly being TRBD1 (6 bases). This CDR3 has 13 residues. Trimming removed 5 bases from V and 6 bases from J, with 12 bases in between. The germline CDR1 and CDR2 sequences are SGHNT and YENEEA. CDR3 in amino acids: CASSPTGLDTQYF. Incomplete CDR3 DNA: TGTGCCAGCAGCCCCACAGGGTTGGATACG.

On this clone: The read ends 3 residues early relative to the CDR3; the germline J gene fills the gap. This chain uses TRBV6-1 with TRBJ1-2, with TRBD1 matching over 10 bases. J gave up 0 bases and V 2 bases, and 6 bases lay outside the gene matches. Per the germline V gene, CDR1 is MNHNS and CDR2 is SASEGT. The CDR3 covers 17 residues. CDR3 DNA (partial): TGTGCCAGCAGTGAAAGGACAGGGGGTTATACTAACTATGGC. Translated: CASSERTGGYTNYG. The whole CDR3 reads CASSERTGGYTNYGYTF.

As regards this clone: The missing CDR3 end, 3 residues past where the read stops, is filled in from the germline J gene. This chain connects TRBV2 to TRBJ2-4; D uncertain. CDR1 and CDR2 (germline): SNHLY, FYNNEI. The CDR3 is 13 amino acids. CDR3 DNA (partial): TGTGCCAGCAGTGATTCACGCAACTATGGT. Its translation is CASSDSRNYG. The CDR3 reads in full as CASSDSRNYGQYF.

Concerning this clone itself: The CDR3 end lies 3 residues beyond the end of the read and is filled in from the germline J gene. The chain combines TRBV7-8 with TRBJ1-4, with a possible D match to TRBD1 (5 bases). From germline, CDR1 is SGHVS and CDR2 FQNEAQ. The length of the CDR3 is 17 residues. The CDR3 sequence is CASSLVGLANGANVLFF. The CDR3 bases that were read are TGTGCCAGCAGCTTAGTCGGCCTAGCGAATGGGGCCAACGTA.

As regards this clone: The sequence runs out 3 residues before the end of the CDR3; the remainder is reconstructed from the germline J gene. The chain uses TRBV29-1 and TRBJ2-1; D ambiguous. CDR1 is SQVTM, CDR2 ANQGSEA, per germline. The CDR3 sequence is 12 residues long. V was pared by 6 bases and J by 9 bases, with 15 bases between. CDR3 DNA, as far as it was read: TGCAGCGTCCCGCTGGTAAACAGTGAG. Its translation is CSVPLVNSE. The complete CDR3 protein is CSVPLVNSEQFF.

Of note for this clone: The read falls 3 residues short of the CDR3 end, and the missing part is taken from the germline J gene. The chain combines TRBV19 with TRBJ2-7; 9 nucleotides align to TRBD1. Germline V gives CDR1 LNHDA, CDR2 SQIVND (reference sequence). V gave up 9 bases and J gave up 3 bases; unmatched junction bases: 6. The CDR3 totals 13 residues. CDR3 DNA, as far as it was read: TGTGCCAGCGGGAGGACAGGGGTCTACGAG. Its protein is CASGRTGVYE. The whole CDR3 protein reads CASGRTGVYEQYF.

Worth noting for this clone: The CDR3 end falls 3 residues outside the read, so it is completed with the germline J gene. The chain couples TRBV11-3 to TRBJ2-4; possibly TRBD1 for D (6 bases). Germline CDR1 is SGHNT and CDR2 is YENEEA. The CDR3 extends over 15 amino acids. V shed 2 bases and J shed 8 bases, with 16 bases lying between them. The DNA read from the CDR3 is TGTGCCAGCAGCTTAAACCCGTCTCAGGGGTACATT. This gives the protein CASSLNPSQGYI. The CDR3 in full is CASSLNPSQGYIQYF.

Remarks on this clone: The read gets to within 3 residues of the CDR3 end, and the germline J gene fills in the rest. The chain has TRBV20-1 and TRBJ2-3, with 11 nucleotides matching TRBD2. CDR1 DFQATT and CDR2 SNEGSKA come from the germline V gene (reference sequence). J lost 5 bases, V lost 6 bases, and 7 bases had no gene match. This CDR3 comprises 14 residues. CDR3 DNA (partial): TGCAGTGCCAAGACTAGCGGGGTGGGAGATACG. It translates to CSAKTSGVGDT. The entire CDR3 protein is CSAKTSGVGDTQYF.